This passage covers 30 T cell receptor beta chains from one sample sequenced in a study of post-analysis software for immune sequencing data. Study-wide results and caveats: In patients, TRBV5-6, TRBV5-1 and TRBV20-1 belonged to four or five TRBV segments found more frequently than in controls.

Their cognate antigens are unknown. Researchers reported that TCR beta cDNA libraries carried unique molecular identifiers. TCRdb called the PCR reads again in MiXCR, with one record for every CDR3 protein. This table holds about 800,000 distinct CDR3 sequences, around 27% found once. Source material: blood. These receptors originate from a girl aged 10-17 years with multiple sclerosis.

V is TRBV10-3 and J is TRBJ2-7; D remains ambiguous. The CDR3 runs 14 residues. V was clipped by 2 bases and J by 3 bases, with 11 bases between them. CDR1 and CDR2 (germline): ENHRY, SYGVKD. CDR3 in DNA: TGTGCCATCAGTGAGATGCAGGAATTCTACGAGCAGTACTTC. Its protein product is CAISEMQEFYEQYF.

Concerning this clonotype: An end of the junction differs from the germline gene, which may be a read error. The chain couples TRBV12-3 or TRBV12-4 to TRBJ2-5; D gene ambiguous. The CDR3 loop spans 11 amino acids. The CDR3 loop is CTSSSSETQYF. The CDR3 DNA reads TGTACCAGCAGTTCCTCAGAGACCCAGTACTTC.

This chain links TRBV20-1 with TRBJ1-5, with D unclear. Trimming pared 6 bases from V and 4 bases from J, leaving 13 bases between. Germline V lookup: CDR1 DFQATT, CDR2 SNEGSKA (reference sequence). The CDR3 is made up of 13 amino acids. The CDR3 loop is CSAITRPNQPQHF. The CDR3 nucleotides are TGCAGTGCCATTACCCGCCCGAATCAGCCCCAGCATTTT.

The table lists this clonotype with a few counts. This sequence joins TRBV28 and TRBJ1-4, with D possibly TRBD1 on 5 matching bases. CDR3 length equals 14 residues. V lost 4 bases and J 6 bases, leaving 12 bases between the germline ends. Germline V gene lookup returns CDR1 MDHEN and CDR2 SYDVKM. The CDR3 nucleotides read TGTGCCAGCAGTTCCAGCCGGGGGGATGAAAAACTGTTTTTT. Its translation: CASSSSRGDEKLFF.

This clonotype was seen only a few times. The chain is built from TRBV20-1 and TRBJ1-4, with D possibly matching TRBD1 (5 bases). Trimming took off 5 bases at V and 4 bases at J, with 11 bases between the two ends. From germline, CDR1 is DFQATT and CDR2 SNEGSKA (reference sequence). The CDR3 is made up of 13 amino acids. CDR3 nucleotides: TGCAGTGCTGGGACCGACCGTAATGAAAAACTGTTTTTT. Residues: CSAGTDRNEKLFF.

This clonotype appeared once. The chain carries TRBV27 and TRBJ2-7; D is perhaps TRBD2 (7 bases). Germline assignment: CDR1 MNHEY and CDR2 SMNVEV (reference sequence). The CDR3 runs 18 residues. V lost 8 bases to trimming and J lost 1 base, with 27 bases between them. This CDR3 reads CASSLVSSVGGPSYEQYF. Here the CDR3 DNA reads TGTGCCAGCTCTCTAGTTTCCTCAGTCGGGGGGCCTTCCTACGAGCAGTACTTC.

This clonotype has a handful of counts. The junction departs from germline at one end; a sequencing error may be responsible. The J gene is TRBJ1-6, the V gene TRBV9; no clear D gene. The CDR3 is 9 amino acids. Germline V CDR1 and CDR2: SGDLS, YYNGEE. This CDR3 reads CASGSPRHF. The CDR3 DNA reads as TGTGCCAGCGGGTCACCCCGCCACTTT.

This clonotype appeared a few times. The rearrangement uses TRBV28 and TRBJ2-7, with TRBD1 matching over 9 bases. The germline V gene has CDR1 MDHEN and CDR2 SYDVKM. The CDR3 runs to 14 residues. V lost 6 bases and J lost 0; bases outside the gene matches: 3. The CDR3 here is CASRGTGTSYEQYF. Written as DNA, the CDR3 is TGTGCCAGCAGGGGGACAGGGACCTCCTACGAGCAGTACTTC.

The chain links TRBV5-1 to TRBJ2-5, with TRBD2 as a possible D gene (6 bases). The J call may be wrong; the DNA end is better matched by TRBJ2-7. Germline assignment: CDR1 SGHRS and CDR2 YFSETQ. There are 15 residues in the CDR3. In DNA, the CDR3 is TGCGCCAGCAGCTTGTATGGCGGGGCCGGGGACGAGCAGTACTTC. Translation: CASSLYGGAGDEQYF.

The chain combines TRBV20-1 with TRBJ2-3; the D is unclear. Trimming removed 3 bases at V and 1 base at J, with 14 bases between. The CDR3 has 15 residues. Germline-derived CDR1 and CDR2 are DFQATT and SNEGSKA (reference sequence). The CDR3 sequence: CSASPATVGTDTQYF. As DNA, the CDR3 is TGCAGTGCTAGCCCGGCCACCGTAGGCACAGATACGCAGTATTTT.

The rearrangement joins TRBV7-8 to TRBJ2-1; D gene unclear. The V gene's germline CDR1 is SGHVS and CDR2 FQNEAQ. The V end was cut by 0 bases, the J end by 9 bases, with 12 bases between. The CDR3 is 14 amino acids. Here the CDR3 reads CASSLALTHSEQFF. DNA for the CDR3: TGTGCCAGCAGCTTAGCGCTAACCCACTCTGAGCAGTTCTTC. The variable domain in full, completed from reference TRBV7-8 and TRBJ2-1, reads GAGVSQSPRYKVAKRGQDVALRCDPISGHVSLFWYQQALGQGPEFLTYFQNEAQLDKSGLPSDRFFAERPEGSVSTLKIQRTQQEDSAVYLCASSLALTHSEQFFGPGTRLTVL.

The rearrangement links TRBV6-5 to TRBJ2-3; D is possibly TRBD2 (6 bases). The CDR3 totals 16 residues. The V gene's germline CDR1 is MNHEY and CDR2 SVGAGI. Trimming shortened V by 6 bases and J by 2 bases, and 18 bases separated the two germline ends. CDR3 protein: CASSPQPSANTDTQYF. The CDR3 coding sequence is TGTGCCAGCAGCCCGCAGCCTAGCGCGAACACAGATACGCAGTATTTT.

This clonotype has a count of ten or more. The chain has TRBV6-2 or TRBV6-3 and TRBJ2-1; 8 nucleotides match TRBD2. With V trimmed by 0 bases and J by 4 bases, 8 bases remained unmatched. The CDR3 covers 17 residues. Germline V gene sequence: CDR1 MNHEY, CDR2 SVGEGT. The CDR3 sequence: CASSYSPTSGVYNEQFF. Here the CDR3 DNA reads TGTGCCAGCAGTTACTCGCCTACTAGCGGAGTATACAATGAGCAGTTCTTC.

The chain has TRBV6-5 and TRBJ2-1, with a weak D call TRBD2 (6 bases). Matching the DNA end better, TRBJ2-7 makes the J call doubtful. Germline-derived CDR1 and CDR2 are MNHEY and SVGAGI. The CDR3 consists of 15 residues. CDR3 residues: CASSTIADSNNEQYF. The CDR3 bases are TGTGCCAGCAGCACAATAGCGGATTCCAACAATGAGCAGTACTTC.

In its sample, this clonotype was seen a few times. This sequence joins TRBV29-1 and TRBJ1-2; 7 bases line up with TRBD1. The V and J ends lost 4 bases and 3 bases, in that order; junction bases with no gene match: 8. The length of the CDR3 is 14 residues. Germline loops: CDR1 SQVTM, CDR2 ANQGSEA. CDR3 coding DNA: TGCAGCGTTGGAGATTCCGGGACAGACTATGGCTACACCTTC. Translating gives CSVGDSGTDYGYTF.

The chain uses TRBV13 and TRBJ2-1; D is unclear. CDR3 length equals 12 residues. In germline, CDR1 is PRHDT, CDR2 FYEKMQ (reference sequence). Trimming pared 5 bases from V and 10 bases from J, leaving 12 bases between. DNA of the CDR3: TGTGCCAGCAGCCAGGACCCGAGGGAGCAGTTCTTC. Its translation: CASSQDPREQFF.

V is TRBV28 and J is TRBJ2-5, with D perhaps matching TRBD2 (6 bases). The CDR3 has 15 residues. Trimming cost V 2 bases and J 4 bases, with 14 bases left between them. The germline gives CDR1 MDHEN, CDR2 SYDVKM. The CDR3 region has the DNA TGTGCCAGCAGTTTAGGAGGGGTGACGCGAGAGACCCAGTACTTC. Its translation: CASSLGGVTRETQYF.

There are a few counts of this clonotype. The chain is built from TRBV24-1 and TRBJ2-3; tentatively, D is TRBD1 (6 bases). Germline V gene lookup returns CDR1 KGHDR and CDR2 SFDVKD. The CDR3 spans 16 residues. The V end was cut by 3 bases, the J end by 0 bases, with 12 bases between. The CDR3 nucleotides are TGTGCCACCAGTGATCCAGGGGTTCGCAGCACAGATACGCAGTATTTT. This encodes CATSDPGVRSTDTQYF.

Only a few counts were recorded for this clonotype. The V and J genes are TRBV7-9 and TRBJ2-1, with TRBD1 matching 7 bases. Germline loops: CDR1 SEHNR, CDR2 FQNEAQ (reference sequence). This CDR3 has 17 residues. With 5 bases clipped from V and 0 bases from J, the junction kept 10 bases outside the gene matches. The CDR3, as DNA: TGTGCCAGCAGCCCCCGACAGGGTTCAAGCTCCTACAATGAGCAGTTCTTC. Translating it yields CASSPRQGSSSYNEQFF.

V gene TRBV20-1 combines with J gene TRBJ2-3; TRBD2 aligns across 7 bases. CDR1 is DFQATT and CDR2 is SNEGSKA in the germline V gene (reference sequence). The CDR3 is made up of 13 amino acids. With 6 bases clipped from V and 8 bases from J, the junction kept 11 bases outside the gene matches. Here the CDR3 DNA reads TGCAGTGCCCGTGGGGCGGGAGAGGGTACGCAGTATTTT. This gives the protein CSARGAGEGTQYF.

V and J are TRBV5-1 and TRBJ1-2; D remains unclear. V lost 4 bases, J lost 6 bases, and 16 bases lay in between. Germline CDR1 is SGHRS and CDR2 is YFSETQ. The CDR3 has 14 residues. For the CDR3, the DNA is TGCGCCAGCAGCCCGGTAGGAGGTACGAATGGCTACACCTTC. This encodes CASSPVGGTNGYTF.

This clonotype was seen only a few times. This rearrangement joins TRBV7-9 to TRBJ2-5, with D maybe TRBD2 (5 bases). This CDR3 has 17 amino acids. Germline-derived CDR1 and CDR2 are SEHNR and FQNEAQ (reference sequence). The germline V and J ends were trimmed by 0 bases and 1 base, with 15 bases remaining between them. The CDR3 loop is CASSLANRGWGQETQYF. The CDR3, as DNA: TGTGCCAGCAGCTTAGCGAACCGAGGGTGGGGCCAAGAGACCCAGTACTTC.

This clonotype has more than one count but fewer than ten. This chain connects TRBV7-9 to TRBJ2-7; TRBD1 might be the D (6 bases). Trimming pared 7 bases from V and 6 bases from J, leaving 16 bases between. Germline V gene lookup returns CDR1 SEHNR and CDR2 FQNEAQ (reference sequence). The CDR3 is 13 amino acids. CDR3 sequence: CASTPRGSSEQYF. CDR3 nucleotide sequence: TGTGCCAGCACCCCTAGGGGGTCGAGCGAGCAGTACTTC.

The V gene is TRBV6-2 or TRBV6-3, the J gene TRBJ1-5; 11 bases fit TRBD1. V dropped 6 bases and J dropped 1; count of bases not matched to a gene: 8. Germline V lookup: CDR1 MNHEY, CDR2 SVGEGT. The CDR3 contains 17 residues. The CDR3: CASSPGQGARSNQPQHF. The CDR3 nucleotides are TGTGCCAGCAGCCCTGGACAGGGGGCAAGGAGCAATCAGCCCCAGCATTTT.

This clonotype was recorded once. The DNA for the CDR3 is TGTGCCAGCAGCGTTACAGGGATTGAAAAACTGTTTTTT. Residues: CASSVTGIEKLFF. The V gene is TRBV5-6, the J gene TRBJ1-4; D may be TRBD1 (6 bases). Trimming shortened V by 4 bases and J by 7 bases, and 11 bases separated the two germline ends. This CDR3 comprises 13 residues. The germline gives CDR1 SGHDT, CDR2 YYEEEE.

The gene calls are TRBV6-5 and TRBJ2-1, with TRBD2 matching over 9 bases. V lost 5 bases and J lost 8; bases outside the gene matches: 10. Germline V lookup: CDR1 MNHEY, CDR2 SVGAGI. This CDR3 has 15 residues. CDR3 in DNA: TGTGCCAGCAGTCCACCGGGACTAGCTGTCTATGAGCAGTTCTTC. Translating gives CASSPPGLAVYEQFF.

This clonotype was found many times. As DNA, the CDR3 is TGCAGTGGGCAGGGGGGGGAGACCCAGTACTTC. Protein sequence: CSGQGGETQYF. The chain links TRBV20-1 to TRBJ2-5; D tentatively reads TRBD1 or TRBD2 (7 bases each). Germline values: CDR1 DFQATT, CDR2 SNEGSKA (reference sequence). V lost 7 bases, J lost 5 bases, and 11 bases lay in between. The CDR3 runs 11 residues.

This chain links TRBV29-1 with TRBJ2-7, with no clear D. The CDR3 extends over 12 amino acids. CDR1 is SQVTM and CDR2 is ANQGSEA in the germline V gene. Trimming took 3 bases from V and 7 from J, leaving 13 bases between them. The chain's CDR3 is CSVESGFGEQYF. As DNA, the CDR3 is TGCAGCGTTGAGAGTGGGTTTGGGGAGCAGTACTTC.

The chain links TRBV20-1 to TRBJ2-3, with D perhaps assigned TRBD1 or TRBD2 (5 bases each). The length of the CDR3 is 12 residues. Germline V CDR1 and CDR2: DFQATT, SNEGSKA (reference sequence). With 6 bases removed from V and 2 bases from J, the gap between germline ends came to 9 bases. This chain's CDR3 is CSAGDHTDTQYF. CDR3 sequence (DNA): TGCAGTGCCGGGGACCACACAGATACGCAGTATTTT.

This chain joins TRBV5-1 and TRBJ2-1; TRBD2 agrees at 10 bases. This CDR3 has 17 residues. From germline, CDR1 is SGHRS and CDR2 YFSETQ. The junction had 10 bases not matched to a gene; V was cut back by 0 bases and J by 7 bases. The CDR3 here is CASSLGLAGVWANEQFF. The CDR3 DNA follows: TGCGCCAGCAGCTTGGGGCTAGCGGGAGTGTGGGCGAATGAGCAGTTCTTC.